The 6 T cell receptor beta chains presented below share a single source sample, sequenced in a study of shared clonotypes between healthy human individuals. Some clones are missing from TCRdb's copy, which holds only in-frame ones; the method was immunoSEQ multiplex PCR. The sample includes about 2.5 million clones, around 92% seen only once; the top ten take approximately 0.39%. The sequencing sample was made of naive CD4+ T cells from PBMCs. As to subset: CD45RA+ positively selected. The receptors shown here come from a man aged 18 to 30 in good health. Some clones in this sample may be carry-over from other donors' samples.

The chain couples TRBV7-2 to TRBJ2-1; perhaps TRBD2 as D (6 bases). V was cut by 1 base and J by 8 bases, with 9 bases left in between. CDR3 length: 13 residues. The germline CDR1 and CDR2 sequences are SGHTA and FQGNSA. The CDR3 nucleotides read TGTGCCAGCAGCTTAGGAAGCGGGTATGAGCAGTTCTTC. Its protein is CASSLGSGYEQFF.

This clone was observed a few times. The J gene is TRBJ1-1, the V gene TRBV14; D unresolved. From germline, CDR1 is SGHDN and CDR2 FVKESK. The CDR3 is 13 residues long. Deletions cut 1 base from V and 1 base from J, with 4 bases between. In DNA, the CDR3 is TGTGCCAGCAGCCAAGTCAGGAACACTGAAGCTTTCTTT. Residues: CASSQVRNTEAFF.

The rearrangement links TRBV18 to TRBJ2-2; TRBD1 might be the D (6 bases). CDR1 and CDR2 from the germline V gene are KGHSH and LQKENI. The V gene lost 4 bases and the J gene lost 4 bases, with 10 bases spanning the gap. The CDR3 is made up of 14 amino acids. The CDR3 nucleotides read TGTGCCAGCTCACGGGACAAAAGCACCGGGGAGCTGTTTTTT. Its translation is CASSRDKSTGELFF. Supplemented by reference TRBV18 and TRBJ2-2, the full variable domain reads NAGVMQNPRHLVRRRGQEARLRCSPMKGHSHVYWYRQLPEEGLKFMVYLQKENIIDESGMPKERFSAEFPKEGPSILRIQQVVRGDSAAYFCASSRDKSTGELFFGEGSRLTVL.

V and J are TRBV28 and TRBJ2-7; D tentatively fits TRBD1 or TRBD2 (6 bases each). There are 17 residues in the CDR3. Trimming took off 3 bases at V and 0 bases at J, with 18 bases between the two ends. Germline V gene lookup returns CDR1 MDHEN and CDR2 SYDVKM. In nucleotides, the CDR3 is TGTGCCAGCAGTTTTGCGAGGGGGGCCCGGAGCTCCTACGAGCAGTACTTC. It is translated as CASSFARGARSSYEQYF.

V is TRBV28 and J is TRBJ2-5; D assignment may be TRBD1 or TRBD2 (5 bases each). Germline V lookup: CDR1 MDHEN, CDR2 SYDVKM. The V end was cut by 5 bases, the J end by 2 bases, with 12 bases between. The CDR3 has 14 residues. The CDR3 sequence: CASSPGPDQETQYF. CDR3 nucleotides: TGTGCCAGCAGTCCGGGACCCGATCAAGAGACCCAGTACTTC.

The chain carries TRBV7-6 and TRBJ2-7, with D hard to call. In germline, CDR1 is SGHVS, CDR2 FNYEAQ. The CDR3 contains 12 residues. The V end was cut by 0 bases, the J end by 6 bases, with 6 bases between. The CDR3: CASSLAGREQYF. In DNA form, the CDR3 reads TGTGCCAGCAGCTTAGCAGGTCGCGAGCAGTACTTC.